This T cell receptor beta chain was documented in a study of long-term antiretroviral therapy in people with HIV. Study results and limitations: Across all time points, the repertoire was dominated by clones that expanded before ART.

Trimming stripped 2 bases from V and 8 bases from J, with 15 bases between. The germline V gene encodes CDR1 KGHSH and CDR2 LQKENI. The CDR3 is 14 residues long. To note about this clone: Its antigen is unidentified.

Survey level was the resolution at which the v3.0 immunoSEQ assay ran. Assay used: immunoSEQ multiplex PCR; TCRdb lists only in-frame clones, some missing. Found here are some 28,000 clones, roughly 78% of them singletons; the top ten hold 5.5% to 8.5%. Sampling of each donor yielded at least one pre-ART PBMC sample and at least two post-ART PBMC samples. The receptor comes from a man aged 35 to 55 with HIV. V and J are TRBV18 and TRBJ1-2; D may be TRBD1 (5 bases). The specimen comprised unsorted PBMCs, sampled 0.3 years after starting antiretroviral therapy. The DNA for the CDR3 is TGTGCCAGCTCACCAAGCCCAGGGCCTACGGGCTACACCTTC. Amino acid sequence: CASSPSPGPTGYTF.